The 17 T cell receptor beta chains in this list originate from one sample, sequenced in a study of cytomegalovirus exposure and HLA in healthy donors. The primer mix had 60 Vbeta and 13 Jbeta primers. Only in-frame clones appear in the TCRdb table, and some are missing; sequencing was by immunoSEQ multiplex PCR. The sample yields 180,000 or so clones, approximately 80% seen once. Sequenced: PBMCs. These receptors were obtained from a man younger than 30 in good health and CMV-seronegative.

Only a few counts were recorded for this clone. The rearrangement uses TRBV5-6 and TRBJ1-5; 7 positions agree with TRBD1. With V trimmed by 2 bases and J by 7 bases, 3 bases remained unmatched. The CDR3 is made up of 13 amino acids. Per germline, CDR1 SGHDT and CDR2 YYEEEE. The CDR3, as DNA: TGTGCCAGCAGCTTCCTACAGGGGCAGCCCCAGCATTTT. Its protein product is CASSFLQGQPQHF.

V gene TRBV9 combines with J gene TRBJ1-1, with TRBD1 as a possible D gene (6 bases). Deletions cut 4 bases from V and 0 bases from J, with 10 bases between. CDR1 and CDR2 (germline): SGDLS, YYNGEE. The CDR3 contains 14 residues. Here the CDR3 reads CASSIGQMNTEAFF. The CDR3 DNA follows: TGTGCCAGCAGCATAGGACAGATGAACACTGAAGCTTTCTTT. The whole variable domain, remainder taken from reference TRBV9 and TRBJ1-1, is DSGVTQTPKHLITATGQRVTLRCSPRSGDLSVYWYQQSLDQGLQFLIQYYNGEERAKGNILERFSAQQFPDLHSELNLSSLELGDSALYFCASSIGQMNTEAFFGQGTRLTVV.

A single count supports this clone. The chain carries TRBV6-1 and TRBJ1-4; D call uncertain. The length of the CDR3 is 14 residues. Trimming took 6 bases from V and 0 from J, leaving 8 bases between them. Germline-derived CDR1 and CDR2 are MNHNS and SASEGT. CDR3: CASSLTPTNEKLFF. In DNA form, the CDR3 reads TGTGCCAGCAGCCTAACTCCAACTAATGAAAAACTGTTTTTT.

The V and J genes are TRBV28 and TRBJ2-2; TRBD1 might be the D (6 bases). CDR3 length: 15 amino acids. Germline CDR1 and CDR2: MDHEN and SYDVKM. The germline V and J ends were trimmed by 4 bases and 1 base, with 10 bases remaining between them. The chain's CDR3 is CASSWTTGNTGELFF. For the CDR3, the DNA is TGTGCCAGCAGTTGGACGACAGGGAACACCGGGGAGCTGTTTTTT.

V gene TRBV7-9 combines with J gene TRBJ2-7; 7 bases are a match to TRBD1. V was clipped by 2 bases and J by 0 bases; unmatched bases: 7. CDR1 and CDR2 from the germline V gene are SEHNR and FQNEAQ (reference sequence). The CDR3 is 16 residues long. The CDR3 bases are TGTGCCAGCAGCTTATTCGGGACAGAAAGCTCCTACGAGCAGTACTTC. It is translated as CASSLFGTESSYEQYF.

V and J are TRBV11-2 and TRBJ2-5, with TRBD1 matching over 10 bases. Per the germline V gene, CDR1 is SGHAT and CDR2 is FQNNGV. The length of the CDR3 is 15 residues. The V and J ends lost 4 bases and 5 bases, in that order; junction bases with no gene match: 7. CDR3 coding DNA: TGTGCCAGCAGCTACCAGACAGGGGGCTTGGAGACCCAGTACTTC. Translating gives CASSYQTGGLETQYF.

This sequence joins TRBV5-4 and TRBJ2-7, with D possibly TRBD2 on 5 matching bases. With 5 bases removed from V and 0 bases from J, the gap between germline ends came to 12 bases. Germline values: CDR1 SGHNT, CDR2 YYREEE (reference sequence). The length of the CDR3 is 14 residues. Here the CDR3 DNA reads TGTGCCAGCAGTACCAGGACTGACTCCTACGAGCAGTACTTC. It translates to CASSTRTDSYEQYF.

This clone was counted between two and nine times. This chain connects TRBV7-2 to TRBJ2-7, with 7 bases matching TRBD2. CDR1 is SGHTA, CDR2 FQGNSA, per germline. The CDR3 extends over 12 amino acids. After removal of 5 bases from V and 6 bases from J, the junction contained 4 bases not matched to a gene. The CDR3 reads CASSRPGGEQYF. CDR3 sequence (DNA): TGTGCCAGCAGCCGACCGGGGGGCGAGCAGTACTTC.

This clone appeared a few times. The chain links TRBV9 to TRBJ1-1, with TRBD1 matching 7 bases. The CDR3 extends over 15 amino acids. Unmatched junction bases numbered 10, after V lost 4 bases and J lost 4 bases. From germline, CDR1 is SGDLS and CDR2 YYNGEE. Here the CDR3 DNA reads TGTGCCAGCAGCTCCAGACAGGGAATGGGCACTGAAGCTTTCTTT. As protein: CASSSRQGMGTEAFF.

The rearrangement uses TRBV7-6 and TRBJ2-2, with 7 positions matching TRBD2. The CDR3 has 17 residues. From germline, CDR1 is SGHVS and CDR2 FNYEAQ. J was trimmed by 0 bases and V by 1 base; bases with no gene match: 5. The CDR3 region is CASSLGAGTSNTGELFF. The DNA for the CDR3 is TGTGCCAGCAGCTTAGGAGCGGGAACATCGAACACCGGGGAGCTGTTTTTT.

V and J are TRBV19 and TRBJ2-3; TRBD2 aligns across 7 bases. The germline V gene has CDR1 LNHDA and CDR2 SQIVND (reference sequence). This CDR3 has 15 amino acids. Unmatched junction bases numbered 5, after V lost 0 bases and J lost 5 bases. In DNA, the CDR3 is TGTGCCAGTAGTATAGATCATGCGGGGGAAGATACGCAGTATTTT. Translating gives CASSIDHAGEDTQYF.

The V and J genes are TRBV30 and TRBJ2-7; 13 bases align to TRBD2. Trimming took 0 bases from V and 5 from J; bases not matched to a gene: 4. The CDR3 runs to 15 residues. Germline assignment: CDR1 GTSNPN and CDR2 SVGIG (reference sequence). In DNA form, the CDR3 reads TGTGCCTGGAGTGTCGGACTAGCGGGGGCAGACGAGCAGTACTTC. It is translated as CAWSVGLAGADEQYF.

Here the CDR3 reads CASSPGNTQADTIYF. In nucleotides, the CDR3 is TGCGCCAGCAGCCCGGGTAACACACAAGCGGACACCATATATTTT. This sequence joins TRBV5-1 and TRBJ1-3; D remains ambiguous. The CDR3 is 15 residues long. V dropped 4 bases and J dropped 8 bases, with 19 bases sitting between them. The germline V gene encodes CDR1 SGHRS and CDR2 YFSETQ.

The gene calls are TRBV5-1 and TRBJ1-1, with 7 bases aligning to TRBD1. There are 13 residues in the CDR3. The junction had 8 bases not matched to a gene; V was cut back by 7 bases and J by 5 bases. The germline V gene has CDR1 SGHRS and CDR2 YFSETQ. CDR3 sequence: CASGRQGETEAFF. CDR3 sequence (DNA): TGCGCCAGCGGCCGACAGGGCGAGACTGAAGCTTTCTTT.

Only a few counts were recorded for this clone. V usage is TRBV5-4 and J usage is TRBJ2-2, with 14 positions matching TRBD2. V dropped 3 bases and J dropped 3; count of bases not matched to a gene: 1. Germline CDR1 reads SGHNT; CDR2 reads YYREEE (reference sequence). The CDR3 is 16 residues long. The CDR3 DNA reads TGTGCCAGCAGCTCGGGACTAGCGGGAGACACCGGGGAGCTGTTTTTT. Translation gives CASSSGLAGDTGELFF.

V and J are TRBV19 and TRBJ1-1; D possibly corresponds to TRBD1 (6 bases). The CDR3 runs to 17 residues. The germline CDR1 and CDR2 sequences are LNHDA and SQIVND (reference sequence). Trimming cost V 3 bases and J 1 base, with 18 bases left between them. DNA for the CDR3: TGTGCCAGTAGTATCCGACCGATCACAGGGAGGAACACTGAAGCTTTCTTT. Translation gives CASSIRPITGRNTEAFF.

A few counts support this clone. V gene TRBV7-2 combines with J gene TRBJ2-1; 8 bases line up with TRBD1. The CDR3 extends over 15 amino acids. The J segment lost 4 bases and the V segment lost 3 bases, leaving 5 bases of the junction unmatched. Germline loops: CDR1 SGHTA, CDR2 FQGNSA. As DNA, the CDR3 is TGTGCCAGCAGCTTCGAGACAGGGGTTTACAATGAGCAGTTCTTC. It is translated as CASSFETGVYNEQFF.